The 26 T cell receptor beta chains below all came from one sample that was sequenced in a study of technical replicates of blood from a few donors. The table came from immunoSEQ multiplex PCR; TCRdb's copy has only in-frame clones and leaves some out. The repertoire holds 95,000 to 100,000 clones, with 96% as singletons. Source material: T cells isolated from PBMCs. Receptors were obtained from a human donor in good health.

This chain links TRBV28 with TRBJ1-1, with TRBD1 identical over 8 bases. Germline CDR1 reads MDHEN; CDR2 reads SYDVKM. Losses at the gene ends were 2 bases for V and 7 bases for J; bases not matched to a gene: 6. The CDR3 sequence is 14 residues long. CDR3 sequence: CASSLGQGADEAFF. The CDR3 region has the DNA TGTGCCAGCAGTTTAGGGCAGGGGGCGGATGAAGCTTTCTTT.

CDR3 residues: CASSGWTSSAYEQYF. DNA for the CDR3: TGTGCCAGCAGTGGCTGGACTAGTAGTGCCTACGAGCAGTACTTC. This chain links TRBV6-1 with TRBJ2-7, with 7 bases that match TRBD2. Germline CDR1 is MNHNS and CDR2 is SASEGT. V was clipped by 4 bases and J by 2 bases; unmatched bases: 8. The CDR3 spans 15 residues.

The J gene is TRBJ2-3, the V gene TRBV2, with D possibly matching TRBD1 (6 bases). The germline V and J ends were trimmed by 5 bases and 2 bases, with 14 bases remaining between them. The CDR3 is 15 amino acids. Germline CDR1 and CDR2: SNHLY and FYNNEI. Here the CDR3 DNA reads TGTGCCAGCAGTCAGGGGAAAGCCTACACAGATACGCAGTATTTT. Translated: CASSQGKAYTDTQYF.

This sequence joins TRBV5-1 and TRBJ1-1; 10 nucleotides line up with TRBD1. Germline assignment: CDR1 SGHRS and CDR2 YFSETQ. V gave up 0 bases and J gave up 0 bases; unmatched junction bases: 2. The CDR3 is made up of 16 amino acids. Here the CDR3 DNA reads TGCGCCAGCAGCTTGGGACAGGGGGCTCTGAACACTGAAGCTTTCTTT. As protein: CASSLGQGALNTEAFF.

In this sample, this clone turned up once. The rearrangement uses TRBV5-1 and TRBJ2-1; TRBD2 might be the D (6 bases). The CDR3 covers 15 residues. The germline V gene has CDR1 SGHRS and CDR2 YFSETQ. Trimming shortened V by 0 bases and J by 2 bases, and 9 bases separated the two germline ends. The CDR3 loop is CASSLGGGTYNEQFF. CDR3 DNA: TGCGCCAGCAGCTTGGGCGGAGGGACCTACAATGAGCAGTTCTTC.

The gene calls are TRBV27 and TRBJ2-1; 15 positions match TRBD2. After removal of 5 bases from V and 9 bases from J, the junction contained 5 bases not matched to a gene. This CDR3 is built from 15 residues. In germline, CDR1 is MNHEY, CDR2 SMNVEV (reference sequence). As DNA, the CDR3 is TGTGCCAGCAGTCTCGGACTAGCGGGAGGGACTGAGCAGTTCTTC. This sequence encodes CASSLGLAGGTEQFF.

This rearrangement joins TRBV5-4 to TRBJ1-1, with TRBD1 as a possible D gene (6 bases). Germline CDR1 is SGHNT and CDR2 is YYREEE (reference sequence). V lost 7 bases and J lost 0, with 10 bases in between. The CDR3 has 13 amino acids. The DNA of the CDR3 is TGTGCCAGCCGGACAGCCCTGAACACTGAAGCTTTCTTT. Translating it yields CASRTALNTEAFF.

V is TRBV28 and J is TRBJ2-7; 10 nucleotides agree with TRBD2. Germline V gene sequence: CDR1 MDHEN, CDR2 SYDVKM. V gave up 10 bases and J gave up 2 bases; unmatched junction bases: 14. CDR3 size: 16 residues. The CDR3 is CATVWSSGSTPYEQYF. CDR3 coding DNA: TGTGCCACAGTTTGGTCTAGCGGGAGTACCCCCTACGAGCAGTACTTC. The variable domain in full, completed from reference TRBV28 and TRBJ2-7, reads DVKVTQSSRYLVKRTGEKVFLECVQDMDHENMFWYRQDPGLGLRLIYFSYDVKMKEKGDIPEGYSVSREKKERFSLILESASTNQTSMYLCATVWSSGSTPYEQYFGPGTRLTVT.

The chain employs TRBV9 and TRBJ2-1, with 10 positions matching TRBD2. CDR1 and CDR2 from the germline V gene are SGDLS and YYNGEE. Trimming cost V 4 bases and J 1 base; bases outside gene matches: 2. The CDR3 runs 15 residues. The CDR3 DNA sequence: TGTGCCAGCAGCAAACTAGCGGGATCCTACAATGAGCAGTTCTTC. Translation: CASSKLAGSYNEQFF.

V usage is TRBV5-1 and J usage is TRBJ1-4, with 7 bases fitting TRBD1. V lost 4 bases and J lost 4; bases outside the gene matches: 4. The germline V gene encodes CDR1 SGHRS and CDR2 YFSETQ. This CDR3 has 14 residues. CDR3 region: CASSLQGNNEKLFF. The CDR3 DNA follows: TGCGCCAGCAGCCTACAGGGGAATAATGAAAAACTGTTTTTT.

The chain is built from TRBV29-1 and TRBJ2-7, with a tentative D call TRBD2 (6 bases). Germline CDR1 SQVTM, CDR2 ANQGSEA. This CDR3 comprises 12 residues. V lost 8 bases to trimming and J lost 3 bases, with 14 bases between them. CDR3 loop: CSFGGLDYEQYF. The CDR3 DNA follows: TGCAGCTTCGGGGGACTCGACTACGAGCAGTACTTC.

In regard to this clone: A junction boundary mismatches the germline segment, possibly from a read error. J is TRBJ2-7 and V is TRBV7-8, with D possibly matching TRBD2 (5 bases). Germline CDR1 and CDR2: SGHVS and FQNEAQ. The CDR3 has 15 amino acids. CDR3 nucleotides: TGTGCCAGCAGCTTAGCGGAGGCGCAGTCCTGCGAGCAGTACTTC. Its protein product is CASSLAEAQSCEQYF.

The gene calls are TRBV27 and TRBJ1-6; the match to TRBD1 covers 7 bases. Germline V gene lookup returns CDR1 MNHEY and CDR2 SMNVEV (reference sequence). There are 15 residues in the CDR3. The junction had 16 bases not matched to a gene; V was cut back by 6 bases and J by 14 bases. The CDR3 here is CASSTTPGQRLSLHF. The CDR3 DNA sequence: TGTGCCAGCAGCACCACCCCGGGACAGCGTTTATCCCTCCACTTT.

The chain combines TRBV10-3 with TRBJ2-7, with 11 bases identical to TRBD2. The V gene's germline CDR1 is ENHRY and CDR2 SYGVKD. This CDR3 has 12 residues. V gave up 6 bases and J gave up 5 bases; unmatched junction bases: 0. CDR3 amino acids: CAIRGLADEQYF. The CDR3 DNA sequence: TGTGCCATCAGGGGACTAGCGGACGAGCAGTACTTC.

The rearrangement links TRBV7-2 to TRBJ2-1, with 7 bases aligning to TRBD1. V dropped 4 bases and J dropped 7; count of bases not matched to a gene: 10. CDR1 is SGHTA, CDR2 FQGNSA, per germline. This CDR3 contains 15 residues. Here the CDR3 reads CASSWPGGTTNEQFF. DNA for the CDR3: TGTGCCAGCAGCTGGCCAGGGGGAACAACGAATGAGCAGTTCTTC.

CDR3 in amino acids: CASTPLAYNEQFF. CDR3 bases: TGTGCCAGCACTCCCCTAGCGTACAATGAGCAGTTCTTC. The chain recombines TRBV28 with TRBJ2-1; tentatively, D is TRBD2 (6 bases). V was shortened by 7 bases and J by 4 bases, with 11 bases between the two germline ends. Germline CDR1 is MDHEN and CDR2 is SYDVKM. This CDR3 region has 13 residues.

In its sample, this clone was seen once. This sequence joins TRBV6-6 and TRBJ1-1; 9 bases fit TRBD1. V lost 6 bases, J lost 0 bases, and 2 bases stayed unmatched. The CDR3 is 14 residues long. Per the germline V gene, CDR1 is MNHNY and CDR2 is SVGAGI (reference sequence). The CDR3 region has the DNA TGTGCCAGCAGAGACAGGGGGATGAACACTGAAGCTTTCTTT. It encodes CASRDRGMNTEAFF.

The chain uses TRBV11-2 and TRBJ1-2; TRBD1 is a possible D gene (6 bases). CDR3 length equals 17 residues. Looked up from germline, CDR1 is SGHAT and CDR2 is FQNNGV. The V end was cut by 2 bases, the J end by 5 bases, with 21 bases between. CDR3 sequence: CASSLIISVPGEYGYTF. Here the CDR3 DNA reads TGTGCCAGCAGCTTAATTATATCAGTACCAGGGGAGTATGGCTACACCTTC.

Here the CDR3 reads CASVIGGSEQYF. The CDR3, as DNA: TGTGCTAGTGTTATAGGGGGATCCGAGCAGTACTTC. V usage is TRBV12-5 and J usage is TRBJ2-7; D might be TRBD1 (6 bases). From germline, CDR1 is LGHNT and CDR2 FRNRAP. The length of the CDR3 is 12 residues. Trimming took off 7 bases at V and 6 bases at J, with 13 bases between the two ends.

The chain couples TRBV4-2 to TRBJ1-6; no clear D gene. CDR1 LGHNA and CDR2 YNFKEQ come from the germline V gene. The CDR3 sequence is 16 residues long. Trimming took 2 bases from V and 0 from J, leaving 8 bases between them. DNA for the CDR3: TGTGCCAGCAGCCAATCCATGAGCTCCTATAATTCACCCCTCCACTTT. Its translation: CASSQSMSSYNSPLHF.

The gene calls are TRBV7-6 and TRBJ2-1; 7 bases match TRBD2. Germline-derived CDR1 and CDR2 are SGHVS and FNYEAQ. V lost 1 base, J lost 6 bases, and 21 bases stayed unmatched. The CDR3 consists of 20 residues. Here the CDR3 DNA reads TGTGCCAGCAGCTTAGGAGCCTCGGGCGGGGGTTTCGTAGCGGCCAATGAGCAGTTCTTC. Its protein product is CASSLGASGGGFVAANEQFF. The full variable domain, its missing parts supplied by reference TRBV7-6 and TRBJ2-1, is GAGVSQSPRYKVTKRGQDVALRCDPISGHVSLYWYRQALGQGPEFLTYFNYEAQQDKSGLPNDRFSAERPEGSISTLTIQRTEQRDSAMYRCASSLGASGGGFVAANEQFFGPGTRLTVL.

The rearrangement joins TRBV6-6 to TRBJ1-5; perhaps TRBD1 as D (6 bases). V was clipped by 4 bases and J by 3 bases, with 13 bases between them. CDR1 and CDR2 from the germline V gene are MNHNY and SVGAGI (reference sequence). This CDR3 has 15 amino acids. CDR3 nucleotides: TGTGCCAGCAGTTTTTCGGGGGGCGACAATCAGCCCCAGCATTTT. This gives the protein CASSFSGGDNQPQHF.

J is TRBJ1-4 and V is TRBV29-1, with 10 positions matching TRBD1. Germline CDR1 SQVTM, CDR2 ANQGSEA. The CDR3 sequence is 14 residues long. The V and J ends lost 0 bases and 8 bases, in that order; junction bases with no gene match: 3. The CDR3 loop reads CSVEDPGQGEKLFF. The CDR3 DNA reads TGCAGCGTTGAAGATCCGGGACAGGGGGAAAAACTGTTTTTT.

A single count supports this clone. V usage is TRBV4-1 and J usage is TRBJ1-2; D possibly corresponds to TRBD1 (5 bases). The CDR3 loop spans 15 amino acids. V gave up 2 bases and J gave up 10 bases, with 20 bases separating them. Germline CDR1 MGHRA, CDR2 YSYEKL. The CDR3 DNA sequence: TGCGCCAGCAGCCAAAACCCCGACGTTCAGGGCGCCTACACCTTC. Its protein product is CASSQNPDVQGAYTF.

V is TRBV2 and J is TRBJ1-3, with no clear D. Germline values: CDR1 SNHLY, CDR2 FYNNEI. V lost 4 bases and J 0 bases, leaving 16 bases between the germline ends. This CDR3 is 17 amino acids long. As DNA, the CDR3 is TGTGCCAGCAGTGCCCAGTTCAGGAAGAACTCTGGAAACACCATATATTTT. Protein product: CASSAQFRKNSGNTIYF.

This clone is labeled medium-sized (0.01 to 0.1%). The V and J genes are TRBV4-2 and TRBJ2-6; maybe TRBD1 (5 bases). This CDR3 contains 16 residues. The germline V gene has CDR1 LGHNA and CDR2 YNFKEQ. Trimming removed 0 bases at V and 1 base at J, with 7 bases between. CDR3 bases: TGTGCCAGCAGCCAAGAAACAGGTTCTGGGGCCAACGTCCTGACTTTC. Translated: CASSQETGSGANVLTF.